The subject of this entry is one T cell receptor (beta chain). It is likely a read error, because the conserved phenylalanine at the end of the CDR3 is missing. Among the patients, none had received any treatment before thyroid surgery. The sample belongs to a study of metastatic and nonmetastatic thyroid tumors. TCRdb re-clonotyped the PCR reads via MiXCR. Of roughly 25,000 clones in the sample, 20% to 30% were seen once. This receptor was identified in a male donor with papillary thyroid cancer or a benign thyroid nodule (not recorded which). Some clones in this sample may be carry-over from other donors' samples. Material for sequencing was tumor tissue.

The chain's CDR3 is CASTVPRSYEQYY. CDR3 coding DNA: TGTGCCAGCACGGTCCCTAGATCCTACGAGCAGTACTAC. The V and J genes are TRBV28 and TRBJ2-7; D unresolved. Deletions cut 7 bases from V and 1 base from J, with 11 bases between. CDR3 length: 13 amino acids. Germline assignment: CDR1 MDHEN and CDR2 SYDVKM.